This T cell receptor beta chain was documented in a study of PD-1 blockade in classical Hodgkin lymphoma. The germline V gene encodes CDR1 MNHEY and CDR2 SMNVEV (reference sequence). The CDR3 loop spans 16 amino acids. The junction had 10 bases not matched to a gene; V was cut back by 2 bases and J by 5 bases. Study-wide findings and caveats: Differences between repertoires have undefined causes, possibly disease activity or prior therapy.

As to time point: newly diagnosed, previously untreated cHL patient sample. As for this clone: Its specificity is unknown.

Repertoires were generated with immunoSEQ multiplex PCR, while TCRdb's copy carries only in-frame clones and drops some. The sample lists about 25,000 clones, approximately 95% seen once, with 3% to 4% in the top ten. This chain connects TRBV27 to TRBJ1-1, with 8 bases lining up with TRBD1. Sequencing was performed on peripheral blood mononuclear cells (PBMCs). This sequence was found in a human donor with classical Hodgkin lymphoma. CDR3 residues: CASSLHTGGGRTEAFF. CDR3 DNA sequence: TGTGCCAGCAGTTTACACACAGGGGGTGGGAGAACTGAAGCTTTCTTT.